The clone carrying this T cell receptor (beta chain) was recorded at least ten times. Antigen: not known. A patient was excluded if there was uncontrolled infection, other autoimmune disease, pregnancy or lactation. 8.5 to 10 ml of fresh peripheral blood supplied the PBMCs. Amplification yielded TCR beta CDR3 regions, with RNA transcripts as the source. The TCR CDR3 first-round RT-PCR relied on the HTBI primer set. MiXCR was run by TCRdb on the multiplex PCR reads, yielding one entry per CDR3 protein. Of some 360,000 distinct CDR3 sequences detected, 15% to 20% appear once; the ten largest clones hold roughly a sixth. The data originate from a study of T cells in Graves' hyperthyroidism and ophthalmopathy. General study points: Model predictions of ophthalmopathy came a median about 6.3 months before onset. Blood held most thyroid clonotypes expanded above 0.001 frequency.

This TCR came from a woman aged 40 to 50 with Graves' ophthalmopathy. The source material was blood.

The CDR3 loop is CSARLPSGAYEQYF. CDR3 DNA: TGCAGTGCTAGGTTGCCCTCAGGCGCCTACGAGCAGTACTTC. V and J are TRBV20-1 and TRBJ2-7, with D unresolved. V was shortened by 3 bases and J by 2 bases, with 14 bases between the two germline ends. The germline V gene has CDR1 DFQATT and CDR2 SNEGSKA (reference sequence). The CDR3 sequence is 14 residues long.